These 8 T cell receptor beta chains came from one sample sequenced in a study of shared T cell receptors in the human thymus. Sequencing used immunoSEQ multiplex PCR; TCRdb keeps in-frame clones, though not all of them. The table has hundreds of thousands of clones, approximately 90% seen once; the top ten hold 0.0095% to 0.012%. These same data were also listed under a study on human thymus T cells.

Sequences were obtained from thymocytes. All receptors derive from a boy younger than two with a congenital heart defect.

The chain recombines TRBV29-1 with TRBJ1-2, with D possibly matching TRBD1 (5 bases). Trimming removed 4 bases at V and 7 bases at J, with 13 bases between. Germline V gives CDR1 SQVTM, CDR2 ANQGSEA. The CDR3 has 12 amino acids. This chain's CDR3 is CSVGGVMVGYTF. The CDR3 DNA reads as TGCAGCGTTGGGGGGGTGATGGTTGGCTACACCTTC.

The rearrangement links TRBV28 to TRBJ2-5; 8 positions agree with TRBD1. Unmatched junction bases numbered 3, after V lost 9 bases and J lost 3 bases. Germline V CDR1 and CDR2: MDHEN, SYDVKM. This CDR3 region has 12 residues. The CDR3 bases are TGTGCCAGTCGGGGACAGGAAGAGACCCAGTACTTC. It codes for CASRGQEETQYF.

The V call is TRBV4-1, the J call TRBJ2-5; 7 bases agree with TRBD2. The germline V gene encodes CDR1 MGHRA and CDR2 YSYEKL. Trimming at V came to 1 base and at J to 5 bases, leaving 13 bases not matched to a gene. The CDR3 is 17 residues long. The CDR3 nucleotides are TGCGCCAGCAGCCAAGGGAGGAGCGGGGTGGGGGGGGAGACCCAGTACTTC. It encodes CASSQGRSGVGGETQYF.

V and J are TRBV10-3 and TRBJ1-2; TRBD1 aligns across 7 bases. The germline V gene has CDR1 ENHRY and CDR2 SYGVKD. J lost 0 bases, V lost 2 bases, and 6 bases had no gene match. This CDR3 contains 16 residues. CDR3 sequence (DNA): TGTGCCATCAGTGAGGGGACAGTCGTGTCTAACTATGGCTACACCTTC. Translating it yields CAISEGTVVSNYGYTF.

This chain uses TRBV25-1 with TRBJ1-4; D ambiguous. CDR3 length equals 9 residues. With 6 bases removed from V and 15 bases from J, the gap between germline ends came to 8 bases. Germline CDR1 reads MGHDK; CDR2 reads SYGVNS. Written as DNA, the CDR3 is TGTGCCAGCAGCCCCCAGATGTTTTTT. It codes for CASSPQMFF. Together with reference TRBV25-1 and TRBJ1-4, the CDR3 gives the full variable domain: EADIYQTPRYLVIGTGKKITLECSQTMGHDKMYWYQQDPGMELHLIHYSYGVNSTEKGDLSSESTVSRIRTEHFPLTLESARPSHTSQYLCASSPQMFFGSGTQLSVL.

This clone was found a few times. The J gene is TRBJ1-3, the V gene TRBV11-3; 7 bases line up with TRBD1. V lost 5 bases and J lost 0; bases outside the gene matches: 4. Germline CDR1 is SGHNT and CDR2 is YENEEA. The CDR3 is 15 amino acids. The CDR3 reads CASSPRGNSGNTIYF. The CDR3 nucleotides are TGTGCCAGCAGCCCCAGGGGGAACTCTGGAAACACCATATATTTT. Supplemented by reference TRBV11-3 and TRBJ1-3, the full variable domain reads EAGVVQSPRYKIIEKKQPVAFWCNPISGHNTLYWYLQNLGQGPELLIRYENEEAVDDSQLPKDRFSAERLKGVDSTLKIQPAELGDSAVYLCASSPRGNSGNTIYFGEGSWLTVV.

The chain carries TRBV7-2 and TRBJ2-3; 8 bases line up with TRBD2. Trimming cost V 2 bases and J 6 bases; bases outside gene matches: 7. The CDR3 length is 15 residues. Germline V gene data show CDR1 as SGHTA and CDR2 as FQGNSA. CDR3 sequence (DNA): TGTGCCAGCAGCTTACAGGAGCGGGAGTTGGATACGCAGTATTTT. As protein: CASSLQERELDTQYF. Filled out from reference TRBV7-2 and TRBJ2-3, the complete variable domain reads GAGVSQSPSNKVTEKGKDVELRCDPISGHTALYWYRQSLGQGLEFLIYFQGNSAPDKSGLPSDRFSAERTGGSVSTLTIQRTQQEDSAVYLCASSLQERELDTQYFGPGTRLTVL.

The chain links TRBV4-2 to TRBJ2-1; the match to TRBD2 covers 9 bases. The CDR3 covers 16 residues. From germline, CDR1 is LGHNA and CDR2 YNFKEQ. The V and J ends lost 1 base and 4 bases, in that order; junction bases with no gene match: 5. The CDR3 region has the DNA TGTGCCAGCAGCCAAGGGGAGCGGGAGGCTTACAATGAGCAGTTCTTC. This sequence encodes CASSQGEREAYNEQFF.